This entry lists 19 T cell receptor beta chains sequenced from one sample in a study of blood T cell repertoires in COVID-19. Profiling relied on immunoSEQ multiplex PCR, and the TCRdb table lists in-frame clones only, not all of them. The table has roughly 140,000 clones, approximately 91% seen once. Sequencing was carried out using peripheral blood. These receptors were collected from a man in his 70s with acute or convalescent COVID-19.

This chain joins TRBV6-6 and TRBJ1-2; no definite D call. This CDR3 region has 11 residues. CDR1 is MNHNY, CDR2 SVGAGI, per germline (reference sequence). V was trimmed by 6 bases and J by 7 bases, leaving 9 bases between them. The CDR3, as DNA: TGTGCCAGCAGCCACCGGGGTGGCTACACCTTC. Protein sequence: CASSHRGGYTF.

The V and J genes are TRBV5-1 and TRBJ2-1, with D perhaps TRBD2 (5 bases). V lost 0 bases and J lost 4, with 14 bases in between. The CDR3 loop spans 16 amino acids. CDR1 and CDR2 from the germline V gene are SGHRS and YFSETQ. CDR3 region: CASSLAQGGLYNEQFF. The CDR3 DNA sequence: TGCGCCAGCAGCTTGGCGCAAGGAGGACTTTACAATGAGCAGTTCTTC.

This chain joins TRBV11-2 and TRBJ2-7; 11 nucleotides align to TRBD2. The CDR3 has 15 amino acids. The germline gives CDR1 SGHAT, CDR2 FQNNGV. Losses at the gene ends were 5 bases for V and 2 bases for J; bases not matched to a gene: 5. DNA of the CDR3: TGTGCCAGCAGCCCGACTAGCGGGATGACCTACGAGCAGTACTTC. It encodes CASSPTSGMTYEQYF.

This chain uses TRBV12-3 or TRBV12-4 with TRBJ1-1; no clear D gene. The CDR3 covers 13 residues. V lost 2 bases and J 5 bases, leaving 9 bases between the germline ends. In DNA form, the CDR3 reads TGTGCCAGCAGTTTACTGAAGGAGACTGAAGCTTTCTTT. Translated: CASSLLKETEAFF.

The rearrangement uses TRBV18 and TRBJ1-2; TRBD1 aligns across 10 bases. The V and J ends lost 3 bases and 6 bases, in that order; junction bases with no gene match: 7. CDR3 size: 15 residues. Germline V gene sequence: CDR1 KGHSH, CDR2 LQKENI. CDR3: CASSPFDRGHHGYTF. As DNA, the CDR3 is TGTGCCAGCTCACCCTTCGACAGGGGGCATCATGGCTACACCTTC.

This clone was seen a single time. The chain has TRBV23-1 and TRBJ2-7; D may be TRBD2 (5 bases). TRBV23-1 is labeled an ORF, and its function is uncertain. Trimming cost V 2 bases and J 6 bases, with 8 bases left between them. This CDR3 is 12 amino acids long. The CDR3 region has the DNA TGCGCCAGCAGTCAACTTGCGGGCGAGCAGTACTTC. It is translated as CASSQLAGEQYF.

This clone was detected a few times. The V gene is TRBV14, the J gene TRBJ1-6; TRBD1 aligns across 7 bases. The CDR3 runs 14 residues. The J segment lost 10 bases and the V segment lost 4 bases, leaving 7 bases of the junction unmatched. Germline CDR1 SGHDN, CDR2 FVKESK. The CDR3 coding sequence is TGTGCCAGCAGCCTGACAGGGACTTGGTCACCCCTCCACTTT. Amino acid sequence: CASSLTGTWSPLHF.

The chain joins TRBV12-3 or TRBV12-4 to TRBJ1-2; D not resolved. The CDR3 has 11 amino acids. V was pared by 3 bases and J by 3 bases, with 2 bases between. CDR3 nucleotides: TGTGCCAGCAGTTTCGACTATGGCTACACCTTC. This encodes CASSFDYGYTF.

In nucleotides, the CDR3 is TGTGCCAGCAGCCCGCCGGGGGCAACTAATGAAAAACTGTTTTTT. Its protein is CASSPPGATNEKLFF. This chain links TRBV7-9 with TRBJ1-4; TRBD1 is a possible D gene (5 bases). The CDR3 totals 15 residues. The ends were cut back, 5 bases at V and 0 bases at J, with 10 bases in the middle. Germline values: CDR1 SEHNR, CDR2 FQNEAQ (reference sequence).

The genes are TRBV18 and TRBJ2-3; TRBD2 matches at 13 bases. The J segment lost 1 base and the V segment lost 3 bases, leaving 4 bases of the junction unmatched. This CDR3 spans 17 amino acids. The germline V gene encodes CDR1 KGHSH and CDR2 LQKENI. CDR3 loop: CASSPSGLAGGTDTQYF. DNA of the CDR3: TGTGCCAGCTCACCCTCTGGACTAGCGGGAGGCACAGATACGCAGTATTTT.

CDR3 residues: CASKGGTDTQYF. CDR3 bases: TGTGCCAGCAAAGGGGGAACAGATACGCAGTATTTT. The gene calls are TRBV28 and TRBJ2-3; D might be TRBD1 (6 bases). This CDR3 has 12 residues. Trimming stripped 7 bases from V and 3 bases from J, with 8 bases between. The germline V gene has CDR1 MDHEN and CDR2 SYDVKM.

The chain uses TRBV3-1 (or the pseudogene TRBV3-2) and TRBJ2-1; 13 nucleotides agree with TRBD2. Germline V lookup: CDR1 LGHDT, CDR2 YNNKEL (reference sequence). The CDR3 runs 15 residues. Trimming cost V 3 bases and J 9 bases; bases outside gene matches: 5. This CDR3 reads CASSHRTSGRVEQFF. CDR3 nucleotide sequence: TGTGCCAGCAGCCACCGGACTAGCGGGAGAGTTGAGCAGTTCTTC.

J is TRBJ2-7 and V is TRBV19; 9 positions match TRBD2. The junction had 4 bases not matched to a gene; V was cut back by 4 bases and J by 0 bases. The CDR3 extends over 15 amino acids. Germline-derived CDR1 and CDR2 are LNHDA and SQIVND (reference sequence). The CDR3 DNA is TGTGCCAGTAGTAAGAAGACTAGCGGCTCCTACGAGCAGTACTTC. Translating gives CASSKKTSGSYEQYF.

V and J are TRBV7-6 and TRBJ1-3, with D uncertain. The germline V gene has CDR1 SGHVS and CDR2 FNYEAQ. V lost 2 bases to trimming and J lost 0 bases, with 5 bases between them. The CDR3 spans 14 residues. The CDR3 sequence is CASSLSTSGNTIYF. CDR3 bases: TGTGCCAGCAGCTTAAGCACCTCTGGAAACACCATATATTTT.

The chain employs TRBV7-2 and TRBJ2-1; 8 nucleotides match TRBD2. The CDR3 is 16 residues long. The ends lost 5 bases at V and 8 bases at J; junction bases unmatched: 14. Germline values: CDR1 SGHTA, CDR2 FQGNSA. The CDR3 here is CASSPDGGLAGDEQFF. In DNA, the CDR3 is TGTGCCAGCAGCCCCGATGGTGGACTAGCCGGCGATGAGCAGTTCTTC.

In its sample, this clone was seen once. This chain's CDR3 is CASSLLTGRNTEAFF. CDR3 coding DNA: TGTGCCAGCAGTTTATTGACAGGGCGGAACACTGAAGCTTTCTTT. V usage is TRBV28 and J usage is TRBJ1-1; 7 bases match TRBD1. The CDR3 sequence is 15 residues long. V dropped 1 base and J dropped 1; count of bases not matched to a gene: 3. The germline V gene encodes CDR1 MDHEN and CDR2 SYDVKM.

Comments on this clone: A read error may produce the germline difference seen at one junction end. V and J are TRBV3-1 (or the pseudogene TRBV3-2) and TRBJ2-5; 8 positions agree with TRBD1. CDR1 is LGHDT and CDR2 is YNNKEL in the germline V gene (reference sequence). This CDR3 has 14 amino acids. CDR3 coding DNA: TGTGCCAGCAGCCAGATCGCCGGGACAGGCACCCTGTACTTC. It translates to CASSQIAGTGTLYF.

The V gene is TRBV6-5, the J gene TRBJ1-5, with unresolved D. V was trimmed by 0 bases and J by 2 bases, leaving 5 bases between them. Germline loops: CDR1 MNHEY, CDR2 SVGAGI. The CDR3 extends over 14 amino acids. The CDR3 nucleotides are TGTGCCAGCAGTTACTCGCCGGGCAATCAGCCCCAGCATTTT. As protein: CASSYSPGNQPQHF.

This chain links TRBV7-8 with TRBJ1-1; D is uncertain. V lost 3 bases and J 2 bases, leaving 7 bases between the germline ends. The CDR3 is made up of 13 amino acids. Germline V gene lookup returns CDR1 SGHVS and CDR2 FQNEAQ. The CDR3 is CASSFLDNTEAFF. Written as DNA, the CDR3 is TGTGCCAGCAGCTTCCTAGACAACACTGAAGCTTTCTTT.